Below are 15 T cell receptor beta chains sequenced from a single sample in a study of T cells in Graves' hyperthyroidism and ophthalmopathy. Amplified TCR beta CDR3 regions came from RNA transcripts. In the first-round RT-PCR of the TCR CDR3, the HTBI primer set was used. From the multiplex PCR reads, TCRdb called clonotypes with MiXCR, one entry per CDR3 protein. The repertoire has about 590,000 distinct CDR3 sequences, 15% to 18% of them found once; the top ten carry under 7.5%. The sequenced sample was blood. Receptor source: a woman in her 30s with Graves' hyperthyroidism.

In its sample, this clonotype was seen a few times. The chain combines TRBV19 with TRBJ2-5; TRBD2 aligns across 10 bases. The length of the CDR3 is 15 residues. V trimming: 7 bases; J trimming: 5 bases; junction bases outside the gene matches: 10. The germline V gene encodes CDR1 LNHDA and CDR2 SQIVND (reference sequence). CDR3 sequence: CASKAGTSAWETQYF. CDR3 bases: TGTGCCAGTAAGGCCGGGACTAGCGCTTGGGAGACCCAGTACTTC.

Many counts were recorded for this clonotype. The genes are TRBV11-2 and TRBJ2-3; the D is unclear. V shed 4 bases and J shed 4 bases, with 12 bases lying between them. Germline loops: CDR1 SGHAT, CDR2 FQNNGV. The CDR3 has 14 amino acids. This CDR3 reads CASSSFLGSDTQYF. CDR3 DNA: TGTGCCAGCAGCTCCTTCCTGGGGTCAGATACGCAGTATTTT. Full variable domain (outside the CDR3, taken from reference TRBV11-2 and TRBJ2-3): EAGVAQSPRYKIIEKRQSVAFWCNPISGHATLYWYQQILGQGPKLLIQFQNNGVVDDSQLPKDRFSAERLKGVDSTLKIQPAKLEDSAVYLCASSSFLGSDTQYFGPGTRLTVL.

This clonotype was counted ten times or more. The chain has TRBV7-4 and TRBJ2-1; TRBD2 agrees at 10 bases. With 1 base clipped from V and 7 bases from J, the junction kept 7 bases outside the gene matches. The V gene's germline CDR1 is SGHVT and CDR2 SQSDAQ. This CDR3 spans 16 amino acids. As DNA, the CDR3 is TGTGCCAGCAGCTTAGTTAGCGGGAGGCCACCTAATGAGCAGTTCTTC. It translates to CASSLVSGRPPNEQFF.

A word on this clonotype: Since a much larger clone is just one base distant, this may be a read error. This chain links TRBV30 with TRBJ1-5; D is undetermined. Per germline, CDR1 GTSNPN and CDR2 SVGIG (reference sequence). The CDR3 contains 13 residues. CDR3 nucleotides: TGTGCCCGGAGTAGAAACAACAATCAGCCCCAGCATTTT. It yields the protein CARSRNNNQPQHF.

This clonotype was counted only a few times. This chain links TRBV10-2 with TRBJ1-1, with 7 bases aligning to TRBD1. From germline, CDR1 is WSHSY and CDR2 SAAADI. The V gene end was trimmed by 4 bases and the J gene end by 6 bases; junction bases not matched to a gene: 8. The length of the CDR3 is 14 residues. CDR3 DNA: TGCGCCAGCAGTGTAACAGGGGCTCGAGCTGAAGCTTTCTTT. It yields the protein CASSVTGARAEAFF.

This clonotype was recorded many times. The chain combines TRBV20-1 with TRBJ2-7; TRBD2 matches at 8 bases. The CDR3 length is 14 residues. Germline lookup yields CDR1 DFQATT and CDR2 SNEGSKA (reference sequence). V shed 3 bases, J shed 2 bases, and the junction held 6 bases outside the gene matches. The CDR3 region has the DNA TGCAGTGCTAGCCCTAGCGGGCGGACCTACGAGCAGTACTTC. This translates into CSASPSGRTYEQYF.

This clonotype was found a few times. Just one base apart from a much larger clone, this may be a read error. The gene calls are TRBV13 and TRBJ2-7; 13 bases align to TRBD2. Per germline, CDR1 PRHDT and CDR2 FYEKMQ (reference sequence). V trimming: 0 bases; J trimming: 2 bases; junction bases outside the gene matches: 1. The CDR3 loop spans 16 amino acids. The chain's CDR3 is CASSLGTSGRTYEQYF. CDR3 DNA sequence: TGTGCCAGCAGCTTAGGGACTAGCGGGAGGACCTACGAGCAGTACTTC.

This clonotype was counted at least ten times. This sequence joins TRBV7-6 and TRBJ2-7; 7 nucleotides align to TRBD2. Germline V CDR1 and CDR2: SGHVS, FNYEAQ. The CDR3 runs to 13 residues. The V segment lost 1 base and the J segment 7 bases; nucleotides outside the gene matches: 4. This CDR3 reads CASSLVVRGEQYF. For the CDR3, the DNA is TGTGCCAGCAGCTTAGTTGTGCGGGGGGAGCAGTACTTC.

This clonotype appeared many times. The chain couples TRBV20-1 to TRBJ2-2; TRBD2 agrees at 10 bases. Trimming at V came to 6 bases and at J to 1 base, leaving 8 bases not matched to a gene. The CDR3 has 16 amino acids. The germline V gene has CDR1 DFQATT and CDR2 SNEGSKA (reference sequence). The CDR3 reads CSAGGLAGGNTGELFF. DNA for the CDR3: TGCAGTGCAGGGGGGTTAGCGGGAGGGAACACCGGGGAGCTGTTTTTT.

The sample holds many counts of this clonotype. This chain connects TRBV6-2 or TRBV6-3 to TRBJ1-1; D is perhaps TRBD1 (5 bases). Trimming stripped 5 bases from V and 4 bases from J, with 17 bases between. CDR3 length equals 15 residues. CDR1 is MNHEY, CDR2 SVGEGT, per germline. The CDR3 reads CASSDPGGPSTEAFF. The DNA for the CDR3 is TGTGCCAGCAGTGACCCGGGGGGTCCGAGCACTGAAGCTTTCTTT.

This clonotype was recorded at least ten times. The chain is built from TRBV7-9 and TRBJ2-7; D uncertain. CDR3 size: 14 residues. Germline CDR1 is SEHNR and CDR2 is FQNEAQ (reference sequence). Trimming removed 0 bases from V and 2 bases from J, with 8 bases in between. CDR3 in amino acids: CASSLAARTYEQYF. The DNA of the CDR3 is TGTGCCAGCAGCTTAGCGGCGCGTACCTACGAGCAGTACTTC.

This clonotype was detected a few times. The CDR3 coding sequence is TGTGCCAGCAGGGGGGCTCTAGCGTCAGTAACCGGGGAGCTGTTTTTT. Its translation: CASRGALASVTGELFF. V usage is TRBV6-1 and J usage is TRBJ2-2; D could derive from TRBD1 or TRBD2 (6 bases each). Trimming shortened V by 6 bases and J by 5 bases, and 19 bases separated the two germline ends. The germline V gene has CDR1 MNHNS and CDR2 SASEGT. This CDR3 has 16 residues.

This clonotype was detected only a few times. The chain couples TRBV5-5 to TRBJ1-5; D gene ambiguous. Trimming pared 4 bases from V and 3 bases from J, leaving 11 bases between. Germline assignment: CDR1 SGHKS and CDR2 YYEKEE (reference sequence). The CDR3 is made up of 14 amino acids. The CDR3 region is CASSLGRHNQPQHF. The CDR3 coding sequence is TGTGCCAGCAGCCTAGGACGGCACAATCAGCCCCAGCATTTT.

This chain uses TRBV5-6 with TRBJ2-4; tentatively, D is TRBD1 (5 bases). Germline V gives CDR1 SGHDT, CDR2 YYEEEE. This CDR3 spans 14 amino acids. Trimming left V 1 base short and J 4 bases short, with 9 bases between. The CDR3 reads CASSLQGSKNIQYF. The CDR3 DNA reads TGTGCCAGCAGCTTGCAGGGTTCAAAAAACATTCAGTACTTC.

Ten or more counts support this clonotype. The V and J genes are TRBV20-1 and TRBJ2-1, with 12 bases identical to TRBD2. After removal of 6 bases from V and 9 bases from J, the junction contained 18 bases not matched to a gene. The CDR3 covers 17 residues. The V gene's germline CDR1 is DFQATT and CDR2 SNEGSKA (reference sequence). The DNA of the CDR3 is TGCAGTGCCACACAGAAGCCAGGACTAGCGGGAAGTGGTGAGCAGTTCTTC. It translates to CSATQKPGLAGSGEQFF.